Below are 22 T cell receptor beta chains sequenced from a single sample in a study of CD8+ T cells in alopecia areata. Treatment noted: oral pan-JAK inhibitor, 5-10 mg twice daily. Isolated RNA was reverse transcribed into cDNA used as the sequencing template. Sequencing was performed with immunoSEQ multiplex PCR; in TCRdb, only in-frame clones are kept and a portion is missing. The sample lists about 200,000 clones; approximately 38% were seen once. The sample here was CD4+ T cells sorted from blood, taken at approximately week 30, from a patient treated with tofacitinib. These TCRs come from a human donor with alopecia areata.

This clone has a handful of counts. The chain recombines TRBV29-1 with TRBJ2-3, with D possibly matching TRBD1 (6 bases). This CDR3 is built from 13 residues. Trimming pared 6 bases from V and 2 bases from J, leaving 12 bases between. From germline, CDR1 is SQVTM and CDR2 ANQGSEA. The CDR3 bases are TGCAGCGTCAGGGGATGGGACACAGATACGCAGTATTTT. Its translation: CSVRGWDTDTQYF.

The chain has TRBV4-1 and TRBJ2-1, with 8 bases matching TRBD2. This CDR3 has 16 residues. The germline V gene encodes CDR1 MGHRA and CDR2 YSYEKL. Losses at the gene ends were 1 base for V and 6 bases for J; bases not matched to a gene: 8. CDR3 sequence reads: CASSQVGGTRPNEQFF. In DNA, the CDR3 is TGCGCCAGCAGCCAAGTGGGTGGGACTAGGCCCAATGAGCAGTTCTTC.

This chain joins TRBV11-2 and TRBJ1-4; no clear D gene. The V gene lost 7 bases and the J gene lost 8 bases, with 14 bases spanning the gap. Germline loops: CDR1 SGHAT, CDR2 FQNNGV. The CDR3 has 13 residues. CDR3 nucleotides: TGTGCCAGCACCTCGCAACAGCTCGAAAAACTGTTTTTT. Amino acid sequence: CASTSQQLEKLFF.

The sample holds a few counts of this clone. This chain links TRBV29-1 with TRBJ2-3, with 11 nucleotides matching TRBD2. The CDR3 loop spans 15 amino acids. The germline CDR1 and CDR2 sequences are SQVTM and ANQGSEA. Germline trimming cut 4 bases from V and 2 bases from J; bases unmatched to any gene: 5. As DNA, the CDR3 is TGCAGCGTTGGGGGGACTAGCGGTTTCACAGATACGCAGTATTTT. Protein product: CSVGGTSGFTDTQYF.

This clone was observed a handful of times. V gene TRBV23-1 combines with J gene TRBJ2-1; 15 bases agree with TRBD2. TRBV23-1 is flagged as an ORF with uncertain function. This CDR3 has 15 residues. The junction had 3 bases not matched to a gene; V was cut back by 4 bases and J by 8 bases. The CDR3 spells CASSLGTSGRHEQFF. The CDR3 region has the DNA TGCGCCAGCAGTCTGGGGACTAGCGGGAGGCATGAGCAGTTCTTC.

This CDR3 is CASSERTGAGELFF. The CDR3, as DNA: TGTGCCAGCAGTGAGAGGACAGGGGCCGGGGAGCTGTTTTTT. The genes are TRBV2 and TRBJ2-2, with 9 bases fitting TRBD1. With 3 bases clipped from V and 6 bases from J, the junction kept 2 bases outside the gene matches. Germline CDR1 is SNHLY and CDR2 is FYNNEI. This CDR3 region has 14 residues. Complete variable domain (other parts from reference TRBV2 and TRBJ2-2): EPEVTQTPSHQVTQMGQEVILRCVPISNHLYFYWYRQILGQKVEFLVSFYNNEISEKSEIFDDQFSVERPDGSNFTLKIRSTKLEDSAMYFCASSERTGAGELFFGEGSRLTVL.

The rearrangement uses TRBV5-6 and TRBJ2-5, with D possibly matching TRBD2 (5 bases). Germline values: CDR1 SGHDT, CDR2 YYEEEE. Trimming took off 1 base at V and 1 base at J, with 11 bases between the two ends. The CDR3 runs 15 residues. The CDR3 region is CASSLREGLQETQYF. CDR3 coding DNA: TGTGCCAGCAGCTTGAGAGAAGGACTCCAAGAGACCCAGTACTTC.

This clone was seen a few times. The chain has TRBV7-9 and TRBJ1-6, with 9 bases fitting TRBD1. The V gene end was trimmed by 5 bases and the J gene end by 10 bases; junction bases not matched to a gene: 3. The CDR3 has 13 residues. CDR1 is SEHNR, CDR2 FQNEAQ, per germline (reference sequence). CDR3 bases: TGTGCCAGCAGCCGGACAGGGGACTCACCCCTCCACTTT. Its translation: CASSRTGDSPLHF.

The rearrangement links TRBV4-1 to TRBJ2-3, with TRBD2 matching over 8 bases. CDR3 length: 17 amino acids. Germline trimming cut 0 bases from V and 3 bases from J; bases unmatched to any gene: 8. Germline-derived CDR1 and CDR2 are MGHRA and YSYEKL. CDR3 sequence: CASSQDQRAGVTDTQYF. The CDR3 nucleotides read TGCGCCAGCAGCCAAGATCAGCGAGCGGGAGTGACAGATACGCAGTATTTT.

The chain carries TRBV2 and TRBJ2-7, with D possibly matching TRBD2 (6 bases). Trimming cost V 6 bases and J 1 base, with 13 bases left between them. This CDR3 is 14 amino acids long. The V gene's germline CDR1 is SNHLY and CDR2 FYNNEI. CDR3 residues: CASRRGKGSYEQYF. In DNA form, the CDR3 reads TGTGCCAGCAGACGGGGGAAGGGGTCCTACGAGCAGTACTTC.

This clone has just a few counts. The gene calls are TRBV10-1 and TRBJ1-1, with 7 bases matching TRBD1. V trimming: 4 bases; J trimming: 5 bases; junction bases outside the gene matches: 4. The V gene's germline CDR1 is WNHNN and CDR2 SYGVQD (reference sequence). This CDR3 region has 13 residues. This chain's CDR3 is CASSAGGSTEAFF. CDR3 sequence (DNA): TGCGCCAGCAGTGCAGGGGGTTCGACTGAAGCTTTCTTT.

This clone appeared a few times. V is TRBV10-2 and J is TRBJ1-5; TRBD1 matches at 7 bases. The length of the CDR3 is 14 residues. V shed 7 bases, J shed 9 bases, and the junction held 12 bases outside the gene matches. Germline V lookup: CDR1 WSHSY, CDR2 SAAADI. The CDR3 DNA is TGCGCCAGCACCAATACAGGGGACCTGCGGCCCCAGCATTTT. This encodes CASTNTGDLRPQHF.

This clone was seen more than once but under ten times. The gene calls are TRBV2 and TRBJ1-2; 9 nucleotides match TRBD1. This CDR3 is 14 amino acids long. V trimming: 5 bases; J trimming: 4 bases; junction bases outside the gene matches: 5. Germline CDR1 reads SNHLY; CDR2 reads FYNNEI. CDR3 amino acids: CASSPRTGAYGYTF. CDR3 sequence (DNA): TGTGCCAGCAGTCCACGGACAGGGGCCTATGGCTACACCTTC.

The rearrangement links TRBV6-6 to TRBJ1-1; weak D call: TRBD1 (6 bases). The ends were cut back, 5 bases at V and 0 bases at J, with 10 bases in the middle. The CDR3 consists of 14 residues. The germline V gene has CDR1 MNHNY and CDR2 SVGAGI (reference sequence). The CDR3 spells CASSVGQLNTEAFF. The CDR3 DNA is TGTGCCAGCAGTGTCGGACAGCTGAACACTGAAGCTTTCTTT.

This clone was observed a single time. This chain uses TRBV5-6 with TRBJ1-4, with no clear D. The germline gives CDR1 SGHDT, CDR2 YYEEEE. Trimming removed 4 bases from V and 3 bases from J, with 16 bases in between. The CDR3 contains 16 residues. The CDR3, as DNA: TGTGCCAGCAGCCCATACTTAGGGCAGTCTAATGAAAAACTGTTTTTT. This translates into CASSPYLGQSNEKLFF.

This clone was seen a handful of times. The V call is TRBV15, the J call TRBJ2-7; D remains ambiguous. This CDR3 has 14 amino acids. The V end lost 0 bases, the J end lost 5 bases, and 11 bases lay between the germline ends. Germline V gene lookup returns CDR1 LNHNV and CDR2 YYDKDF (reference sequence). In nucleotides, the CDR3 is TGTGCCACCAGCAGAGATAATTATAGGCACGAGCAGTACTTC. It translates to CATSRDNYRHEQYF.

As DNA, the CDR3 is TGCGCCAGCACTCTACAGGGAGACTATGGCTACACCTTC. It is translated as CASTLQGDYGYTF. This chain uses TRBV5-1 with TRBJ1-2; maybe TRBD1 (6 bases). Trimming took 6 bases from V and 3 from J, leaving 12 bases between them. The CDR3 has 13 amino acids. Per the germline V gene, CDR1 is SGHRS and CDR2 is YFSETQ.

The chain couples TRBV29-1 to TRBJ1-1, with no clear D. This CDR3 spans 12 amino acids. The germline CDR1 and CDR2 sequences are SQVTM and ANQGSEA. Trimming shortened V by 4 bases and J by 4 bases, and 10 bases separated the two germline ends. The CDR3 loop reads CSVVKMGTEAFF. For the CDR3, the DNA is TGCAGCGTTGTCAAAATGGGCACTGAAGCTTTCTTT.

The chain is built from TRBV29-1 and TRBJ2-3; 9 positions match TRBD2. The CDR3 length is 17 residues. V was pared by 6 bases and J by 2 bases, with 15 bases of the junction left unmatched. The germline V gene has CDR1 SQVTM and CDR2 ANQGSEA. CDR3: CSVPGTSTKGATDTQYF. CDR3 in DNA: TGCAGCGTCCCCGGGACTAGCACTAAAGGGGCCACAGATACGCAGTATTTT.

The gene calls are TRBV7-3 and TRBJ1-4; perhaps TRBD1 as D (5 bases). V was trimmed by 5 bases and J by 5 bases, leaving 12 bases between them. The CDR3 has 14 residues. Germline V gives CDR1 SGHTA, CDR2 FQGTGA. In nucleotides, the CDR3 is TGTGCCAGCAGCCTCCGACGGGGGAATGAAAAACTGTTTTTT. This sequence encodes CASSLRRGNEKLFF.

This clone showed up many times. The CDR3 reads CASRWGPGAHYGYTF. For the CDR3, the DNA is TGTGCCAGTAGATGGGGGCCGGGGGCCCACTATGGCTACACCTTC. The J gene is TRBJ1-2, the V gene TRBV19, with D perhaps matching TRBD1 (6 bases). From germline, CDR1 is LNHDA and CDR2 SQIVND (reference sequence). Trimming removed 6 bases from V and 3 bases from J, with 17 bases in between. CDR3 length equals 15 residues.

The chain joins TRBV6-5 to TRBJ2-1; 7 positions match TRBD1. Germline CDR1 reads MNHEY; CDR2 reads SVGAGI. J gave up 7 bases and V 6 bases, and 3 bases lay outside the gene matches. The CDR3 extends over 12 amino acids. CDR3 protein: CASRTGVNEQFF. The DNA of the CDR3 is TGTGCCAGCAGAACAGGGGTGAATGAGCAGTTCTTC.